This TCR beta chain was captured in a study of T cell responses to AZD1222 COVID-19 vaccine. Study summary: The study pooled second doses at about 4 or about 12 weeks. General study results and limits: Researchers report vaccine-associated CD4 TCRs spanning spike, with dominance at 160-218 and 743-854. Spike-specific TCRs gained breadth and depth after people received two AZD1222 doses. White British donors predominated, females outnumbered males, and clonal diversity was possibly underestimated.

Concerning this clone: The antigen is undetermined.

The CDR3 totals 14 residues. Trimming removed 4 bases from V and 2 bases from J, with 12 bases in between. Germline CDR1 reads PRHDT; CDR2 reads FYEKMQ (reference sequence). Some clones are missing from TCRdb's copy, which holds only in-frame ones; the method was immunoSEQ multiplex PCR. This sample yields 110,000 to 150,000 clones, of which around 90% are seen a single time; 5% to 6.5% belongs to the top ten. This sample comprised peripheral blood, obtained on day 0 of AZD1222 vaccination. The receptor was derived from an adult in good health. The chain couples TRBV13 to TRBJ2-7, with D perhaps being TRBD1 or TRBD2 (6 bases each). The CDR3 loop is CASSSRGATYEQYF. Written as DNA, the CDR3 is TGTGCCAGCAGCTCAAGGGGGGCGACCTACGAGCAGTACTTC.